These 13 T cell receptor beta chains were all obtained from the same sample, sequenced in a study of T cell responses to AZD1222 COVID-19 vaccine. Assay: immunoSEQ multiplex PCR; the TCRdb copy retains only in-frame clones and omits some. Of tens of thousands of clones in the sample, 75% to 95% are singletons; the top ten hold 6.3%. The input for sequencing was peripheral blood, taken 28 days after the second dose of the MenACWY control vaccine. The receptors were gathered from an adult who received the MenACWY meningococcal vaccine as a control.

The V call is TRBV28, the J call TRBJ1-4; D may be TRBD1 (5 bases). From germline, CDR1 is MDHEN and CDR2 SYDVKM. Deletions cut 4 bases from V and 8 bases from J, with 14 bases between. This CDR3 has 14 residues. CDR3 in amino acids: CASSSATEKEKLFF. DNA for the CDR3: TGTGCCAGCAGTTCCGCGACAGAGAAAGAAAAACTGTTTTTT.

The chain joins TRBV9 to TRBJ2-3; D is perhaps TRBD1 or TRBD2 (5 bases each). Trimming removed 0 bases at V and 5 bases at J, with 10 bases between. Germline CDR1 is SGDLS and CDR2 is YYNGEE. There are 14 residues in the CDR3. This CDR3 reads CASSVGGPVDTQYF. The CDR3 DNA reads TGTGCCAGCAGCGTAGGGGGACCTGTAGATACGCAGTATTTT.

The chain links TRBV28 to TRBJ2-1, with D perhaps TRBD2 (5 bases). The germline V gene has CDR1 MDHEN and CDR2 SYDVKM. CDR3 size: 16 residues. The V and J ends lost 4 bases and 5 bases respectively, with 18 bases between them. CDR3 nucleotide sequence: TGTGCCAGCAGTTCGATCGAGGGCTTTAGGGACAATGAGCAGTTCTTC. This codes for CASSSIEGFRDNEQFF.

This rearrangement joins TRBV20-1 to TRBJ2-5; no clear D gene. V dropped 5 bases and J dropped 1 base, with 2 bases sitting between them. The germline V gene encodes CDR1 DFQATT and CDR2 SNEGSKA (reference sequence). CDR3 size: 10 residues. Here the CDR3 reads CSAVQETQYF. As DNA, the CDR3 is TGCAGTGCTGTCCAAGAGACCCAGTACTTC.

CDR3 sequence: CASSYPGVNEQFF. CDR3 in DNA: TGTGCCAGCAGTTACCCGGGGGTCAATGAGCAGTTCTTC. The V and J genes are TRBV6-5 and TRBJ2-1; perhaps TRBD2 as D (6 bases). Trimming stripped 2 bases from V and 6 bases from J, with 8 bases between. The CDR3 is 13 amino acids. Germline values: CDR1 MNHEY, CDR2 SVGAGI.

This chain joins TRBV9 and TRBJ2-1; the D is unclear. V lost 6 bases and J lost 5, with 21 bases in between. The CDR3 runs to 16 residues. Germline loops: CDR1 SGDLS, CDR2 YYNGEE. This chain's CDR3 is CASIPPQPRSDNEQFF. The DNA for the CDR3 is TGTGCCAGCATCCCCCCCCAGCCGCGTAGTGACAATGAGCAGTTCTTC.

The chain recombines TRBV12-3 or TRBV12-4 with TRBJ2-7, with 8 bases that match TRBD2. V lost 11 bases, J lost 7 bases, and 10 bases stayed unmatched. The CDR3 extends over 12 amino acids. The CDR3 nucleotides are TGTGCCTCTGCGGGGCCGGGGGGGGAGCAGTACTTC. It codes for CASAGPGGEQYF.

J is TRBJ2-7 and V is TRBV3-1 (or the pseudogene TRBV3-2); no clear D. The V gene's germline CDR1 is LGHDT and CDR2 YNNKEL (reference sequence). This CDR3 contains 15 residues. V was clipped by 3 bases and J by 0 bases, with 12 bases between them. Written as DNA, the CDR3 is TGTGCCAGCAGCCAGAGCTGGGCTAGCTCCTACGAGCAGTACTTC. Translation gives CASSQSWASSYEQYF.

The rearrangement joins TRBV27 to TRBJ1-2; perhaps TRBD1 as D (6 bases). The V and J ends lost 7 bases and 7 bases respectively, with 19 bases between them. CDR1 and CDR2 from the germline V gene are MNHEY and SMNVEV (reference sequence). The CDR3 has 14 amino acids. The CDR3 nucleotides read TGTGCCAGCAAAGATGGGGGGGCTGAGGGTGGCTACACCTTC. This encodes CASKDGGAEGGYTF.

The gene calls are TRBV20-1 and TRBJ2-3; D is undetermined. V shed 5 bases and J shed 10 bases, with 13 bases lying between them. Germline V gene sequence: CDR1 DFQATT, CDR2 SNEGSKA (reference sequence). The CDR3 has 11 residues. In DNA form, the CDR3 reads TGCAGTGCTCTATGGAGTAGGGCGCAGTATTTT. Translation: CSALWSRAQYF.

The chain has TRBV6-6 and TRBJ1-1, with D hard to call. The CDR3 covers 12 residues. Germline V gene data show CDR1 as MNHNY and CDR2 as SVGAGI (reference sequence). V was pared by 4 bases and J by 1 base, with 4 bases between. The CDR3 sequence: CASSSTNTEAFF. CDR3 in DNA: TGTGCCAGCAGTTCAACGAACACTGAAGCTTTCTTT.

V is TRBV30 and J is TRBJ1-5; D might be TRBD1 (5 bases). V lost 3 bases to trimming and J lost 4 bases, with 10 bases between them. This CDR3 is built from 13 residues. Germline V CDR1 and CDR2: GTSNPN, SVGIG (reference sequence). CDR3 in amino acids: CAWSSQGNQPQHF. The CDR3 DNA follows: TGTGCCTGGAGCTCCCAGGGTAATCAGCCCCAGCATTTT.

Only a few counts were recorded for this clone. V gene TRBV6-2 or TRBV6-3 combines with J gene TRBJ2-1; D assignment may be TRBD1 or TRBD2 (5 bases each). The CDR3 spans 14 residues. In germline, CDR1 is MNHEY, CDR2 SVGEGT. V lost 5 bases to trimming and J lost 8 bases, with 16 bases between them. The CDR3 loop is CASSGGTSTDEQFF. The CDR3 nucleotides are TGTGCCAGCAGTGGGGGAACCTCCACGGATGAGCAGTTCTTC.